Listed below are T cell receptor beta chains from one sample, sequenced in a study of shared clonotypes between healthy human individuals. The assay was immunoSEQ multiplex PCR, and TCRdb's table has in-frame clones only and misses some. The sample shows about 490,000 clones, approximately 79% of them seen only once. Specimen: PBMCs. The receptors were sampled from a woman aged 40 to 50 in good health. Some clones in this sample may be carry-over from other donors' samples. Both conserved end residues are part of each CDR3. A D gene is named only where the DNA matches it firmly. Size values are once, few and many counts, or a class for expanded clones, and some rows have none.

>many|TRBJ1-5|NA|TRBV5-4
CASSYSKDFQTHQPQHF
TGTGCCAGCAGCTACTCTAAGGACTTTCAGACCCATCAGCCCCAGCATTTT
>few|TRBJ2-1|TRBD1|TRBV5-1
CASSLVEGAYEQFF
TGCGCCAGCAGCTTGGTAGAGGGGGCCTATGAGCAGTTCTTC
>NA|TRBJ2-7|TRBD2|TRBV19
CASSPTSGVDEQYF
TGTGCCAGTAGTCCGACTAGCGGTGTCGACGAGCAGTACTTC
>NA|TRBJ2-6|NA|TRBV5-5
CASSLWGAGANVLTF
TGTGCCAGCAGCTTGTGGGGGGCTGGGGCCAACGTCCTGACTTTC
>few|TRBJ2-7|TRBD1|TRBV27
CASTRQGYSGEQYF
TGTGCCAGCACCAGACAGGGGTATTCGGGTGAGCAGTACTTC
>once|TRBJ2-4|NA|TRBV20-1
CSAKDENIQYF
TGCAGTGCCAAAGACGAAAACATTCAGTACTTC
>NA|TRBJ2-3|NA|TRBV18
CASSLRSTDTQYF
TGTGCCAGCTCACTTCGTAGCACAGATACGCAGTATTTT
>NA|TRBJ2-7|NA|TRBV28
CASSFIGARGEQYF
TGTGCCAGCAGTTTTATTGGGGCTCGGGGCGAGCAGTACTTC
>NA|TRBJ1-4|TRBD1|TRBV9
CASSVGVGGTNEKLFF
TGTGCCAGCAGCGTAGGGGTAGGGGGCACTAATGAAAAACTGTTTTTT
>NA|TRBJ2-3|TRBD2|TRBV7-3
CASSRSGSWLDTQYF
TGTGCCAGCAGCCGTAGCGGGAGTTGGTTAGATACGCAGTATTTT
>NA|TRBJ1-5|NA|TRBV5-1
CASSLAYNQPQHF
TGCGCCAGCAGCTTGGCCTACAATCAGCCCCAGCATTTT
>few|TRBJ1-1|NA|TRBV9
CASSVASEGLNTEAFF
TGTGCCAGCAGCGTAGCCTCAGAGGGTTTGAACACTGAAGCTTTCTTT
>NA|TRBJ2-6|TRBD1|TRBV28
CASSVYRGPGANVLTF
TGTGCCAGCAGTGTATACAGGGGTCCGGGGGCCAACGTCCTGACTTTC
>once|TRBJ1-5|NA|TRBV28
CASRTVVQPQHF
TGTGCCAGCAGGACAGTGGTCCAGCCCCAGCATTTT
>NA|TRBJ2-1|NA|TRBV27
CASSLSSGNEQFF
TGTGCCAGCAGTTTATCGTCAGGGAATGAGCAGTTCTTC
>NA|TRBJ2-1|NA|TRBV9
CASSVGLAETPYNEQFF
TGTGCCAGCAGCGTTGGATTGGCCGAGACACCCTACAATGAGCAGTTCTTC
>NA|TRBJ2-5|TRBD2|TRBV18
CASSSGLGETQYF
TGTGCCAGCTCATCTGGACTAGGAGAGACCCAGTACTTC
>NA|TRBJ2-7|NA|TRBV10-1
CASSPLGGSEQYF
TGCGCCAGCAGCCCCTTGGGAGGTAGTGAGCAGTACTTC
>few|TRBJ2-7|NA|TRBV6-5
CASSPRLDPPYEQYF
TGTGCCAGCAGTCCCCGACTAGATCCGCCCTACGAGCAGTACTTC
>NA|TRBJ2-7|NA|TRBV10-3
CAITGDLATPAHEQYF
TGTGCCATCACGGGGGACCTCGCGACCCCGGCCCACGAGCAGTACTTC
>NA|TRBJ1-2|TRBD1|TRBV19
CASSTGQGRYGYTF
TGTGCCAGTAGTACGGGACAGGGCCGGTATGGCTACACCTTC
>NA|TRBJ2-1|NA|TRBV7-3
CASSLRGDAYNEQFF
TGTGCCAGCAGCCTACGGGGAGATGCCTACAATGAGCAGTTCTTC
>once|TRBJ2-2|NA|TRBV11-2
CASSLGLANTGELFF
TGTGCCAGCAGCTTAGGTCTAGCGAACACCGGGGAGCTGTTTTTT
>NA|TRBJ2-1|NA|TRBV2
CASSDSGRALNEQFF
TGTGCCAGCAGTGACTCGGGCCGGGCCCTCAATGAGCAGTTCTTC
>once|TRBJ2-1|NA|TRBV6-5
CASSYSPSAGEQFF
TGTGCCAGCAGTTACTCCCCGAGTGCGGGGGAGCAGTTCTTC
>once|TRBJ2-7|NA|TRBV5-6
CASSLVRVRDKALEQYF
TGTGCCAGCAGCTTGGTGCGTGTACGGGACAAGGCTCTCGAGCAGTACTTC
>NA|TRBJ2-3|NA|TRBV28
CASSIMGQFTDTQYF
TGTGCCAGCAGCATTATGGGGCAGTTCACAGATACGCAGTATTTT
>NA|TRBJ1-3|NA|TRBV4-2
CASSQVGRGTSGNTIYF
TGTGCCAGCAGCCAAGTAGGGAGAGGGACCTCTGGAAACACCATATATTTT
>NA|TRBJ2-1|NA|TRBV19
CASSIKGLPGEQFF
TGTGCCAGTAGTATCAAGGGACTCCCCGGGGAGCAGTTCTTC
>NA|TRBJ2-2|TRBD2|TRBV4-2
CASSQEAGGSNTGELFF
TGTGCCAGCAGCCAAGAGGCGGGAGGTTCGAACACCGGGGAGCTGTTTTTT
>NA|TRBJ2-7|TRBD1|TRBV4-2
CASSPSWGTGDFYEQYF
TGTGCCAGCAGCCCCAGCTGGGGGACAGGGGATTTCTACGAGCAGTACTTC
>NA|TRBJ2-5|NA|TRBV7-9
CASTRRANEETQYF
TGTGCCAGCACGCGTCGGGCGAACGAAGAGACCCAGTACTTC
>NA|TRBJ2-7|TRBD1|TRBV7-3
CASSIGQGYEQYF
TGTGCCAGCAGCATAGGACAGGGCTACGAGCAGTACTTC
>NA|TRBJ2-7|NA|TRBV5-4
CASSLDRVSEQYF
TGTGCCAGCAGCTTGGACAGAGTCTCAGAGCAGTACTTC
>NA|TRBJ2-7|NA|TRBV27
CASSTKSGLTYEQYF
TGTGCCAGCAGTACAAAATCGGGCCTCACCTACGAGCAGTACTTC
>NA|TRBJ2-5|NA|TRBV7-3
CASSYGTKETQYF
TGTGCCAGCAGCTACGGGACCAAAGAGACCCAGTACTTC
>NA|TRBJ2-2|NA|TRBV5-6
CASSYESNTGELFF
TGTGCCAGCAGCTACGAGAGCAACACCGGGGAGCTGTTTTTT
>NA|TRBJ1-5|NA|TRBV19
CASHRDGYSNQPQHF
TGTGCCTCCCACCGGGACGGATATAGCAATCAGCCCCAGCATTTT
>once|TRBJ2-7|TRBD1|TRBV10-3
CAISRDREAYEQYF
TGTGCCATCAGTCGGGACAGGGAAGCCTACGAGCAGTACTTC
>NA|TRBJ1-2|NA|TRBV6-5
CASSSNWYGYTF
TGTGCCAGCAGTTCCAACTGGTATGGCTACACCTTC
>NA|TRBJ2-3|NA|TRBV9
CASSYGPGTDTQYF
TGTGCCAGCAGCTACGGTCCCGGCACAGATACGCAGTATTTT
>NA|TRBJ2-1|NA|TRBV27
CASREGATYNEQFF
TGTGCCAGCAGGGAAGGGGCCACCTACAATGAGCAGTTCTTC
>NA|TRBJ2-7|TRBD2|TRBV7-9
CASSGGASGTYEQYF
TGTGCCAGCAGTGGTGGGGCTAGCGGTACCTACGAGCAGTACTTC
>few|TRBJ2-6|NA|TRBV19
CASSPRVWRVSGANVLTF
TGTGCCAGTAGCCCCAGAGTATGGCGGGTCTCTGGGGCCAACGTCCTGACTTTC
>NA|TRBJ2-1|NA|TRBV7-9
CASSSAGGEQFF
TGTGCCAGCAGCTCGGCAGGTGGTGAGCAGTTCTTC
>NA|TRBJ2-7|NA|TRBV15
CATSRAGTYYEQYF
TGTGCCACCAGCAGAGCCGGGACATACTACGAGCAGTACTTC
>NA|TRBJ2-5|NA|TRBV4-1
CASSQIGGRVTQYF
TGCGCCAGCAGCCAAATTGGGGGAAGAGTGACCCAGTACTTC
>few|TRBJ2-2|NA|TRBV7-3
CASSLRGADTGELFF
TGTGCCAGCAGCTTAAGAGGGGCGGACACCGGGGAGCTGTTTTTT
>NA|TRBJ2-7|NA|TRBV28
CASSLPTVPYEQYF
TGTGCCAGCAGTCTCCCGACAGTCCCCTACGAGCAGTACTTC
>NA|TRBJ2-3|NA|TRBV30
CAWRKGGGPSDTQYF
TGTGCCTGGAGAAAAGGGGGAGGGCCCTCAGATACGCAGTATTTT
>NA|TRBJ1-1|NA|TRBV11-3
CASSGPGHRNTEAFF
TGTGCCAGCAGCGGACCGGGACATCGGAACACTGAAGCTTTCTTT
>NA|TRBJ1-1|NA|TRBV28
CASSLRQENTEAFF
TGTGCCAGCAGTTTGCGACAGGAAAACACTGAAGCTTTCTTT
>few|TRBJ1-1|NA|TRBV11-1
CASSLGQNTEAFF
TGTGCCAGCAGCTTAGGACAGAACACTGAAGCTTTCTTT
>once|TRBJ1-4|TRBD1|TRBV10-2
CASKKGTAKNEKLFF
TGCGCCAGCAAAAAGGGGACAGCGAAGAATGAAAAACTGTTTTTT
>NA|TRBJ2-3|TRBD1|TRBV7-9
CASSPSRTGGSTDTQYF
TGTGCCAGCAGCCCAAGCCGGACAGGGGGTAGCACAGATACGCAGTATTTT
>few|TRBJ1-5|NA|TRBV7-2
CASSLAAGSNQPQHF
TGTGCCAGCAGCTTAGCGGCAGGGTCCAATCAGCCCCAGCATTTT
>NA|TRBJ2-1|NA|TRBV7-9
CASSNVLSGDEQFF
TGTGCCAGCAGCAATGTTCTTAGCGGCGATGAGCAGTTCTTC